This is a list of T cell receptor beta chains from one sample in a study of human T cells and chemical hapten exposure. Each CDR3 protein is one row after TCRdb ran MiXCR on the RACE reads. Counted here are about 120,000 distinct CDR3 sequences, over 10% occurring once; the ten biggest clones make up just over 1.4%. Here the sequenced sample was whole blood, taken in connection with sensitization to the hapten diphenylcyclopropenone (DPC). The source is a woman aged 50 to 60 with alopecia areata. Some clones in this sample may be carry-over from other donors' samples. Each CDR3 is given without its conserved first and last residue. D genes are given only for firm matches.

V	length	D	J	CDR3
TRBV28	14	TRBD2	TRBJ2-3	ASSSPLAGYTDTQY
TRBV6-4	12	TRBD2	TRBJ2-3	ASSVAAGYVTQY
TRBV28	13	-	TRBJ2-7	ASSLGVQVAYEQY
TRBV28	12	TRBD2	TRBJ2-1	ASSSGLATDEQF
TRBV6-6	11	-	TRBJ1-1	ASSPNSAGNAF
TRBV3-1	11	TRBD1	TRBJ2-5	ASSPRDRATWY
TRBV6-1	15	TRBD2	TRBJ2-3	ASSEVLAGGSTDTQY
TRBV24-1	12	-	TRBJ1-2	ATSDWTEDYGYT
TRBV5-1	13	-	TRBJ1-6	ASSLAGGLESPLH
TRBV6-6	16	TRBD1	TRBJ1-6	ASSYARGQSSYNSPLH
TRBV6-6	13	-	TRBJ2-2	ASSPPTVNTGELF
TRBV5-1	11	-	TRBJ1-2	ASSLSGTYGYT
TRBV9	14	TRBD1	TRBJ2-1	ASSVVGQGAYNEQF
TRBV28	13	-	TRBJ1-6	ASSLPLTSNSPLH
TRBV28	15	-	TRBJ1-1	ASSSGAVGRANTEAF
TRBV5-1	12	TRBD2	TRBJ2-3	ATSRGLATDTQY
TRBV12-3/TRBV12-4	12	-	TRBJ1-5	ASSLMDSNQPQH
TRBV11-2	13	-	TRBJ2-1	ASSLALNTLAEQF
TRBV25-1	12	-	TRBJ1-2	ASSEAGTEYGYT
TRBV11-2	11	-	TRBJ2-6	ASSVRGANVLT
TRBV20-1	9	-	TRBJ2-5	SARESETQY
TRBV28	9	-	TRBJ1-5	TSSMLAPQH
TRBV24-1	10	-	TRBJ2-1	ATSDRQGRLF
TRBV2	9	-	TRBJ1-2	ASTRAYGYT
TRBV29-1	10	-	TRBJ1-5	SVETTGQPQH
TRBV7-2	11	-	TRBJ2-7	ASSFESSYEQY
TRBV6-2/TRBV6-3	15	-	TRBJ1-1	ASSYAESLARGTEAF
TRBV3-1	13	TRBD2	TRBJ2-3	ASSQLAGDPDTQY
TRBV6-6	14	-	TRBJ2-1	ASSTRAGTNYNEQF
TRBV3-1	14	TRBD2	TRBJ2-2	ASSQAATSGTGELF
TRBV7-3	13	-	TRBJ2-2	ASSSGLGDTGELF
TRBV18	14	-	TRBJ1-1	ASSPRGRPLETEAF
TRBV20-1	10	-	TRBJ2-3	RVGRGTDTQY
TRBV20-1	11	TRBD2	TRBJ2-7	SALAGTSGSVY
TRBV6-5	13	TRBD2	TRBJ2-5	ASSYSGLAQETQY
TRBV7-6	15	TRBD2	TRBJ2-1	ASRGLAGGPSITEQF
TRBV18	12	TRBD1	TRBJ1-2	ASFYRGEDYGYT
TRBV3-1	12	-	TRBJ1-1	ASSRPEVNTEAF
TRBV18	13	-	TRBJ1-3	ASSPPTWAGNTIY
TRBV29-1	10	-	TRBJ1-1	SVDLHGAEAF
TRBV5-1	19	-	TRBJ2-1	ASSLAPTGRKIASSYNEQF
TRBV7-6	11	TRBD1	TRBJ2-3	ASSSYRGLAQY
TRBV6-2/TRBV6-3	11	-	TRBJ2-2	ASSYGGAGELF
TRBV29-1	11	TRBD2	TRBJ2-1	SAQGLTNNEQF
TRBV6-6	13	TRBD2	TRBJ2-3	ASSAGDLSTDTQY
TRBV20-1	11	-	TRBJ2-7	SAKTLSSYEQY
TRBV6-2/TRBV6-3	15	TRBD1	TRBJ2-5	ASRSGTGTGGLETQY
TRBV2	10	-	TRBJ1-1	ASSASGTEAF
TRBV7-9	10	-	TRBJ2-2	ASSLSVGELF
TRBV7-8	13	TRBD1	TRBJ2-5	ATLSRTGDIKTQY
TRBV6-2/TRBV6-3	12	TRBD1	TRBJ1-1	ASSSPGQYTEAF
TRBV6-5	14	TRBD1	TRBJ2-3	ASSYSRDSTTDTQY
TRBV10-3	13	-	TRBJ2-3	AISATGRGDDTQY
TRBV29-1	12	TRBD1	TRBJ2-2	SVAGTGASGELF